These 32 T cell receptor beta chains were sequenced from one sample in a study of early T cells in non-severe SARS-CoV-2 infection. TCRdb re-derived calls from the 5' RACE reads in MiXCR, one entry per CDR3 protein. The sample lists 40,000 to 50,000 distinct CDR3 sequences, 7.1% occurring once. Sequencing input: whole blood. The receptor set was obtained from an adult who was a healthcare worker with PCR-confirmed SARS-CoV-2 infection or an uninfected control (not recorded which).

This clonotype was detected only a few times. The genes are TRBV29-1 and TRBJ2-7; the D gene is possibly TRBD1 (6 bases). CDR1 is SQVTM and CDR2 is ANQGSEA in the germline V gene. The CDR3 is 14 residues long. Trimming pared 7 bases from V and 0 bases from J, leaving 16 bases between. CDR3 in amino acids: CSAQQGPLSYEQYF. The CDR3, as DNA: TGCAGCGCCCAACAGGGACCCCTCTCCTACGAGCAGTACTTC.

This clonotype was detected many times. J is TRBJ1-2 and V is TRBV4-1, with unresolved D. The germline CDR1 and CDR2 sequences are MGHRA and YSYEKL. Trimming cost V 0 bases and J 6 bases, with 20 bases left between them. The CDR3 has 17 residues. In DNA, the CDR3 is TGCGCCAGCAGCCAAGATTCGTCGGGCTTTAGTTCTGATGGCTACACCTTC. As protein: CASSQDSSGFSSDGYTF.

The rearrangement joins TRBV11-2 to TRBJ2-6; D gene unclear. CDR3 length: 18 amino acids. V gave up 8 bases and J gave up 5 bases, with 25 bases separating them. Germline V lookup: CDR1 SGHAT, CDR2 FQNNGV. CDR3 in DNA: TGTGCCAGCGGCGCCCCGATCCTGGACGGGCGTTGGGCCAACGTCCTGACTTTC. It yields the protein CASGAPILDGRWANVLTF.

The chain is built from TRBV7-6 and TRBJ1-1, with 7 nucleotides matching TRBD1. Germline loops: CDR1 SGHVS, CDR2 FNYEAQ. V lost 4 bases, J lost 12 bases, and 5 bases stayed unmatched. The CDR3 has 11 residues. The CDR3 coding sequence is TGTGCCAGCAGCTCCGGACAGGAGACTTTCTTT. Its protein product is CASSSGQETFF.

This sequence joins TRBV5-4 and TRBJ1-1; D not resolved. In germline, CDR1 is SGHNT, CDR2 YYREEE (reference sequence). The CDR3 totals 13 residues. V shed 4 bases and J shed 1 base, with 8 bases lying between them. For the CDR3, the DNA is TGTGCCAGCAGCCCCAGTCCGAACACTGAAGCTTTCTTT. Translation gives CASSPSPNTEAFF.

This clonotype showed up many times. V and J are TRBV3-1 and TRBJ2-5; the match to TRBD2 covers 7 bases. Trimming removed 1 base from V and 5 bases from J; junction bases left unmatched: 16. Germline-derived CDR1 and CDR2 are LGHDT and YNNKEL (reference sequence). The CDR3 covers 18 residues. CDR3 in amino acids: CASSQATPGLKGGETQYF. CDR3 DNA sequence: TGTGCCAGCAGCCAAGCTACCCCGGGACTAAAGGGCGGGGAGACCCAGTACTTC.

This clonotype was seen only a few times. The chain couples TRBV4-1 to TRBJ1-4; no definite D call. The CDR3 totals 11 residues. Germline V CDR1 and CDR2: MGHRA, YSYEKL. The germline V and J ends were trimmed by 4 bases and 3 bases, with 0 bases remaining between them. CDR3 loop: CASSPNEKLFF. The CDR3 coding sequence is TGCGCCAGCAGCCCTAATGAAAAACTGTTTTTT.

V is TRBV5-4 and J is TRBJ2-3; D is undetermined. The CDR3 spans 15 residues. CDR1 SGHNT and CDR2 YYREEE come from the germline V gene (reference sequence). Trimming left V 3 bases short and J 6 bases short, with 17 bases between. This chain's CDR3 is CASSSTYGRVDTQYF. Here the CDR3 DNA reads TGTGCCAGCAGCTCCACCTATGGTAGGGTTGATACGCAGTATTTT.

This clonotype was seen only a few times. The chain combines TRBV4-1 with TRBJ2-3; D perhaps matches TRBD2 (6 bases). Trimming cost V 1 base and J 6 bases, with 23 bases left between them. Germline V gene sequence: CDR1 MGHRA, CDR2 YSYEKL. The CDR3 loop spans 18 amino acids. In nucleotides, the CDR3 is TGCGCCAGCAGCCAAGGACAGCTCCAGAGGGGTGGAGGGGATACGCAGTATTTT. Translation gives CASSQGQLQRGGGDTQYF.

Ten or more counts support this clonotype. The chain has TRBV15 and TRBJ1-4; the D is unclear. V lost 0 bases and J 4 bases, leaving 12 bases between the germline ends. The V gene's germline CDR1 is LNHNV and CDR2 YYDKDF (reference sequence). The CDR3 is 16 amino acids. The CDR3 bases are TGTGCCACCAGCAGAGATCTTGGGCGGATTAATGAAAAACTGTTTTTT. Its translation: CATSRDLGRINEKLFF.

This clonotype was seen repeatedly, ten times or more. The V and J genes are TRBV2 and TRBJ1-1; D is uncertain. Trimming stripped 6 bases from V and 1 base from J, with 12 bases between. Germline CDR1 is SNHLY and CDR2 is FYNNEI. The CDR3 loop spans 14 amino acids. CDR3: CASRPRTGNTEAFF. The DNA for the CDR3 is TGTGCCAGCAGGCCCAGGACGGGGAACACTGAAGCTTTCTTT.

J is TRBJ1-4 and V is TRBV19; D is possibly TRBD1 (6 bases). The CDR3 contains 14 residues. Trimming pared 6 bases from V and 0 bases from J, leaving 8 bases between. Germline V gene data show CDR1 as LNHDA and CDR2 as SQIVND (reference sequence). The CDR3: CASRPGATNEKLFF. The CDR3 DNA follows: TGTGCCAGTAGACCAGGGGCAACTAATGAAAAACTGTTTTTT.

Remarks on this clonotype: The junction and the germline gene differ at one end; a read error may be behind it. The chain has TRBV7-8 and TRBJ2-1, with no clear D. This CDR3 comprises 11 residues. In germline, CDR1 is SGHVS, CDR2 FQNEAQ. CDR3 sequence reads: CASSLGRGKLF. The CDR3 region has the DNA TGTGCCAGCAGCTTGGGAAGAGGCAAGCTCTTC. The whole variable domain, filled in from reference TRBV7-8 and TRBJ2-1, reads GAGVSQSPRYKVAKRGQDVALRCDPISGHVSLFWYQQALGQGPEFLTYFQNEAQLDKSGLPSDRFFAERPEGSVSTLKIQRTQQEDSAVYLCASSLGRGKLFGPGTRLTVL.

At least ten counts were recorded for this clonotype. The J gene is TRBJ2-7, the V gene TRBV20-1, with 9 positions matching TRBD1. CDR1 and CDR2 (germline): DFQATT, SNEGSKA (reference sequence). The V segment lost 7 bases and the J segment 6 bases; nucleotides outside the gene matches: 13. The CDR3 loop spans 14 amino acids. CDR3 in amino acids: CSGCSGTGISEQYF. CDR3 coding DNA: TGCAGTGGGTGTTCTGGGACAGGGATCTCCGAGCAGTACTTC.

In its sample, this clonotype was seen a few times. A much bigger clone sits one base away, suggesting this may be a read error. The chain employs TRBV7-6 and TRBJ2-2; TRBD1 is a possible D gene (5 bases). There are 10 residues in the CDR3. CDR1 is SGHVS, CDR2 FNYEAQ, per germline. CDR3 amino acids: CVRAGGELFF. In nucleotides, the CDR3 is TGTGTCAGGGCCGGCGGGGAGCTGTTTTTT.

In its sample, this clonotype was seen many times. J is TRBJ2-7 and V is TRBV11-2; D remains unclear. Germline V CDR1 and CDR2: SGHAT, FQNNGV. Trimming took 5 bases from V and 0 from J, leaving 14 bases between them. The CDR3 runs 15 residues. The CDR3 reads CASSRAAAHSYEQYF. CDR3 nucleotides: TGTGCCAGCAGCCGGGCGGCGGCCCACTCCTACGAGCAGTACTTC.

This clonotype is termed medium-sized. The gene calls are TRBV5-4 and TRBJ1-1; 8 positions agree with TRBD1. The length of the CDR3 is 14 residues. Germline-derived CDR1 and CDR2 are SGHNT and YYREEE (reference sequence). The junction had 4 bases not matched to a gene; V was cut back by 6 bases and J by 0 bases. CDR3 bases: TGTGCCAGCAACCGACAGGGGTTGAACACTGAAGCTTTCTTT. Its protein is CASNRQGLNTEAFF. Full variable domain (missing parts from reference TRBV5-4 and TRBJ1-1): ETGVTQSPTHLIKTRGQQVTLRCSSQSGHNTVSWYQQALGQGPQFIFQYYREEENGRGNFPPRFSGLQFPNYSSELNVNALELDDSALYLCASNRQGLNTEAFFGQGTRLTVV.

V usage is TRBV18 and J usage is TRBJ1-1; tentative D call: TRBD1 (5 bases). This CDR3 spans 18 amino acids. Germline CDR1 is KGHSH and CDR2 is LQKENI. Trimming pared 1 base from V and 0 bases from J, leaving 18 bases between. The CDR3 DNA reads as TGTGCCAGCTCACCACAACAGGATTTTTTCTACATGAACACTGAAGCTTTCTTT. Its translation: CASSPQQDFFYMNTEAFF.

The chain has TRBV7-8 and TRBJ2-3, with D unclear. Trimming pared 0 bases from V and 0 bases from J, leaving 10 bases between. CDR1 is SGHVS, CDR2 FQNEAQ, per germline. This CDR3 contains 16 residues. The CDR3: CASSLALTGSTDTQYF. In DNA form, the CDR3 reads TGTGCCAGCAGCTTAGCTTTGACGGGTAGCACAGATACGCAGTATTTT.

This clonotype occurred many times. This chain uses TRBV25-1 with TRBJ1-1; D gene uncertain. CDR3 size: 12 residues. Deletions cut 8 bases from V and 0 bases from J, with 7 bases between. Germline V CDR1 and CDR2: MGHDK, SYGVNS. This CDR3 is CASSQLNTEAFF. Here the CDR3 DNA reads TGTGCCAGCTCGCAGTTGAACACTGAAGCTTTCTTT.

This clonotype was recorded at least ten times. The chain uses TRBV5-8 and TRBJ1-1; 9 nucleotides match TRBD1. This CDR3 contains 15 residues. The ends lost 4 bases at V and 3 bases at J; junction bases unmatched: 7. Germline V gene lookup returns CDR1 SGHTS and CDR2 YDEGEE. CDR3 DNA: TGTGCCAGCAGCATTACACAGGGGGCTTACACTGAAGCTTTCTTT. Amino acid sequence: CASSITQGAYTEAFF.

This clonotype was counted ten times or more. Here the CDR3 DNA reads TGTGCCAGCAGCCCACCAATGCGGTCCTACGAGCAGTACTTC. It translates to CASSPPMRSYEQYF. The chain has TRBV5-5 and TRBJ2-7, with unresolved D. CDR3 size: 14 residues. Germline assignment: CDR1 SGHKS and CDR2 YYEKEE (reference sequence). The germline V and J ends were trimmed by 4 bases and 1 base, with 12 bases remaining between them.

This clonotype was seen ten or more times. The chain joins TRBV4-3 to TRBJ2-3; D remains unclear. The germline CDR1 and CDR2 sequences are LGHNA and YSLEER. This CDR3 has 12 residues. With 0 bases removed from V and 6 bases from J, the gap between germline ends came to 4 bases. The CDR3 DNA sequence: TGCGCCAGCAGCCAAGACTGGGATACGCAGTATTTT. Protein product: CASSQDWDTQYF.

This clonotype has just a few counts. Here the CDR3 reads CAWGPDTGELFF. The CDR3 DNA sequence: TGTGCCTGGGGACCCGACACCGGGGAGCTGTTTTTT. This sequence joins TRBV30 and TRBJ2-2; D ambiguous. Germline values: CDR1 GTSNPN, CDR2 SVGIG (reference sequence). The CDR3 has 12 amino acids. The V gene lost 5 bases and the J gene lost 3 bases, with 7 bases spanning the gap.

This clonotype came up a few times. The J gene is TRBJ2-7, the V gene TRBV2; D is possibly TRBD2 (6 bases). Germline V lookup: CDR1 SNHLY, CDR2 FYNNEI. The CDR3 length is 13 residues. V lost 5 bases and J lost 2, with 10 bases in between. CDR3 region: CASSFSGPYEQYF. DNA of the CDR3: TGTGCCAGCAGTTTTAGCGGCCCCTACGAGCAGTACTTC.

This chain uses TRBV7-3 with TRBJ2-1, with 11 nucleotides matching TRBD2. Trimming removed 0 bases from V and 3 bases from J; junction bases left unmatched: 1. Germline V gene data show CDR1 as SGHTA and CDR2 as FQGTGA. CDR3 length: 16 amino acids. This CDR3 is CASSLTLAGGYNEQFF. The CDR3 nucleotides read TGTGCCAGCAGCTTAACGCTAGCGGGGGGCTACAATGAGCAGTTCTTC.

This clonotype was recorded many times. The chain carries TRBV10-3 and TRBJ1-1, with TRBD1 matching 10 bases. The CDR3 spans 14 residues. The J segment lost 3 bases and the V segment lost 7 bases, leaving 5 bases of the junction unmatched. Germline CDR1 is ENHRY and CDR2 is SYGVKD. CDR3 sequence (DNA): TGTGCCATCACTGCCGGGACAGGGGACACTGAAGCTTTCTTT. Residues: CAITAGTGDTEAFF.

This clonotype was counted a few times. The CDR3 coding sequence is TGTGCCAGCTCACCTTCCGGGACAGGGGATCAGCCCCAGCATTTT. The encoded protein is CASSPSGTGDQPQHF. The chain joins TRBV18 to TRBJ1-5; 10 bases map to TRBD1. This CDR3 spans 15 amino acids. In germline, CDR1 is KGHSH, CDR2 LQKENI. The trim removed 3 bases at V and 5 bases at J, leaving 4 bases unmatched.

This clonotype has more than one count but fewer than ten. The gene calls are TRBV29-1 and TRBJ2-3, with 8 bases identical to TRBD1. CDR3 length: 14 amino acids. The germline V gene encodes CDR1 SQVTM and CDR2 ANQGSEA. The junction had 9 bases not matched to a gene; V was cut back by 6 bases and J by 4 bases. CDR3 loop: CSVPLDREADTQYF. DNA for the CDR3: TGCAGCGTCCCTTTGGACAGGGAGGCAGATACGCAGTATTTT.

This clonotype was seen ten or more times. This chain uses TRBV20-1 with TRBJ1-4; 8 positions agree with TRBD1. CDR1 is DFQATT and CDR2 is SNEGSKA in the germline V gene (reference sequence). CDR3 size: 15 residues. With 6 bases clipped from V and 5 bases from J, the junction kept 11 bases outside the gene matches. DNA of the CDR3: TGCAGTGCCTCCCCCCCGGGACAGGCGAATGAAAAACTGTTTTTT. This sequence encodes CSASPPGQANEKLFF.

The gene calls are TRBV6-2 or TRBV6-3 and TRBJ2-6; no clear D. Trimming left V 8 bases short and J 0 bases short, with 11 bases between. Germline lookup yields CDR1 MNHEY and CDR2 SVGEGT. This CDR3 is built from 15 residues. The CDR3: CASWGRSSGANVLTF. For the CDR3, the DNA is TGTGCCAGCTGGGGTAGGAGCTCTGGGGCCAACGTCCTGACTTTC.

This clonotype was counted many times. V is TRBV30 and J is TRBJ2-2; D uncertain. The CDR3 covers 12 residues. V was cut by 1 base and J by 6 bases, with 6 bases left in between. The germline V gene has CDR1 GTSNPN and CDR2 SVGIG (reference sequence). CDR3 bases: TGTGCCTGGAGTGGGGGTCCCGGGGAGCTGTTTTTT. As protein: CAWSGGPGELFF.